The 18 T cell receptor beta chains reported below all come from one sample, sequenced in a study of T cell repertoires in cytomegalovirus infection. Via MiXCR, TCRdb re-called the reads, giving one row per CDR3 protein. The repertoire includes some 450,000 distinct CDR3 sequences, around 32% of them detected once, and roughly 13% sits in the top ten. Sequencing used PBMCs. The receptors were sampled from a human donor in good health (CMV status not recorded). Some clones in this sample may be carry-over from other donors' samples.

The genes are TRBV12-5 and TRBJ2-3; TRBD1 is a possible D gene (5 bases). The CDR3 runs 16 residues. Germline CDR1 reads LGHNT; CDR2 reads FRNRAP. V gave up 1 base and J gave up 6 bases, with 17 bases separating them. CDR3 in amino acids: CASGLAAGVGADTQYF. As DNA, the CDR3 is TGTGCTAGTGGTTTGGCCGCTGGCGTAGGGGCCGATACGCAGTATTTT.

J is TRBJ1-4 and V is TRBV20-1; D perhaps matches TRBD1 (6 bases). This CDR3 has 15 amino acids. CDR1 is DFQATT, CDR2 SNEGSKA, per germline (reference sequence). V shed 3 bases and J shed 8 bases, with 19 bases lying between them. The CDR3 sequence is CSASPTGLWDEKLFF. The CDR3 coding sequence is TGCAGTGCTAGCCCAACAGGGCTCTGGGACGAAAAACTGTTTTTT.

This clonotype was counted only a few times. V is TRBV6-5 and J is TRBJ1-1, with D possibly being TRBD1 (6 bases). This CDR3 spans 16 amino acids. Germline CDR1 MNHEY, CDR2 SVGAGI. Trimming took off 0 bases at V and 0 bases at J, with 11 bases between the two ends. This CDR3 reads CASSYSSRGLNTEAFF. In DNA form, the CDR3 reads TGTGCCAGCAGTTACTCTTCCAGGGGTTTGAACACTGAAGCTTTCTTT.

As regards this clonotype: A read error may explain this, as a much larger clone is one base away. The conserved final phenylalanine or tryptophan is absent from the CDR3, which likely points to a read error. J is TRBJ2-5 and V is TRBV4-2; D remains ambiguous. V lost 0 bases and J 2 bases, leaving 16 bases between the germline ends. Germline CDR1 reads LGHNA; CDR2 reads YNFKEQ. This CDR3 has 17 amino acids. CDR3 in DNA: TGTGCCAGCAGCCAAGATCAGCCGGGTGGCAATCAAGAGACCCAGTACTTA. Translation gives CASSQDQPGGNQETQYL.

On this clonotype: Since a much larger clone is just one base distant, this may be a read error. The chain recombines TRBV7-2 with TRBJ1-2, with D tentatively TRBD1 (6 bases). Germline V gene sequence: CDR1 SGHTA, CDR2 FQGNSA. The length of the CDR3 is 13 residues. Trimming removed 3 bases from V and 8 bases from J, with 13 bases in between. The CDR3 nucleotides read TGTGCCAGCAGCTTTACAGGGCTTGAGGGCTACACCTTC. It is translated as CASSFTGLEGYTF.

This clonotype was found a few times. The J gene is TRBJ2-3, the V gene TRBV6-2 or TRBV6-3; TRBD1 might be the D (5 bases). V was clipped by 8 bases and J by 1 base, with 10 bases between them. Germline lookup yields CDR1 MNHEY and CDR2 SVGEGT. The CDR3 totals 13 residues. Here the CDR3 reads CASDLQGTDTQYF. The CDR3 DNA reads as TGTGCCAGCGACTTACAGGGCACAGATACGCAGTATTTT.

There are a few counts of this clonotype. CDR3 in DNA: TGTGCCAGCAGGCTAGCGGGAGATAGCACAGATACGCAGTATTTT. This encodes CASRLAGDSTDTQYF. The chain is built from TRBV6-5 and TRBJ2-3; 10 bases are a match to TRBD2. The length of the CDR3 is 15 residues. J gave up 0 bases and V 6 bases, and 3 bases lay outside the gene matches. Germline loops: CDR1 MNHEY, CDR2 SVGAGI.

The chain is built from TRBV20-1 and TRBJ1-4; maybe TRBD1 (5 bases). Deletions cut 3 bases from V and 2 bases from J, with 10 bases between. CDR3 length equals 14 residues. Germline-derived CDR1 and CDR2 are DFQATT and SNEGSKA (reference sequence). DNA for the CDR3: TGCAGTGCTAGTAGGGGCCGGACTAATGAAAAACTGTTTTTT. Translating gives CSASRGRTNEKLFF.

This clonotype showed up just a few times. This sequence joins TRBV6-5 and TRBJ1-2, with 8 positions matching TRBD1. CDR3 size: 14 residues. J lost 5 bases, V lost 6 bases, and 8 bases had no gene match. Germline V CDR1 and CDR2: MNHEY, SVGAGI. CDR3 amino acids: CASSHRDRQYGYTF. For the CDR3, the DNA is TGTGCCAGCAGCCACAGGGACAGGCAGTATGGCTACACCTTC.

The chain's CDR3 is CASSQALSQPQHF. CDR3 in DNA: TGTGCCAGCAGCCAAGCCTTATCCCAGCCCCAGCATTTT. The V and J genes are TRBV4-2 and TRBJ1-5; no clear D. The CDR3 length is 13 residues. V shed 1 base and J shed 7 bases, with 8 bases lying between them. CDR1 LGHNA and CDR2 YNFKEQ come from the germline V gene.

The chain links TRBV5-6 to TRBJ2-3; TRBD1 agrees at 7 bases. Per the germline V gene, CDR1 is SGHDT and CDR2 is YYEEEE. The CDR3 spans 13 residues. The V and J ends lost 3 bases and 6 bases, in that order; junction bases with no gene match: 4. CDR3 residues: CASSYTGVDTQYF. The CDR3 bases are TGTGCCAGCAGCTACACAGGGGTGGATACGCAGTATTTT.

V is TRBV9 and J is TRBJ1-6; tentative D call: TRBD1 (5 bases). There are 17 residues in the CDR3. The germline gives CDR1 SGDLS, CDR2 YYNGEE. The V and J ends lost 0 bases and 4 bases respectively, with 14 bases between them. CDR3 residues: CASSVEDSGEYNSPLHF. CDR3 nucleotide sequence: TGTGCCAGCAGCGTAGAAGACAGTGGAGAATATAATTCACCCCTCCACTTT.

On this clonotype itself: This may arise from a read error, as a much more abundant clone is one base away. The genes are TRBV7-6 and TRBJ2-3, with 9 positions matching TRBD2. The germline V gene encodes CDR1 SGHVS and CDR2 FNYEAQ. This CDR3 comprises 16 residues. The V segment lost 6 bases and the J segment 4 bases; nucleotides outside the gene matches: 11. The chain's CDR3 is CASSTLSGGGSDTQYF. CDR3 nucleotides: TGTGCCAGCAGTACCCTTAGCGGGGGCGGCTCAGATACGCAGTATTTT. Based on the CDR3 plus reference TRBV7-6 and TRBJ2-3, the full variable domain is GAGVSQSPRYKVTKRGQDVALRCDPISGHVSLYWYRQALGQGPEFLTYFNYEAQQDKSGLPNDRFSAERPEGSISTLTIQRTEQRDSAMYRCASSTLSGGGSDTQYFGPGTRLTVL.

This clonotype was detected only a few times. V gene TRBV4-1 combines with J gene TRBJ2-1, with 11 bases aligning to TRBD2. The CDR3 is made up of 17 amino acids. J was trimmed by 8 bases and V by 0 bases; bases with no gene match: 9. CDR1 is MGHRA, CDR2 YSYEKL, per germline. CDR3 bases: TGCGCCAGCAGCCAAGACGTAGCGGGGGGGTTGCTAGATGAGCAGTTCTTC. Its translation: CASSQDVAGGLLDEQFF.

This clonotype was found a few times. J is TRBJ1-5 and V is TRBV18; D is unresolved. The ends were cut back, 1 base at V and 8 bases at J, with 12 bases in the middle. The germline CDR1 and CDR2 sequences are KGHSH and LQKENI. The CDR3 is 14 residues long. DNA of the CDR3: TGTGCCAGCTCACCACAGCACGCCGGGGAGCCCCAGCATTTT. This codes for CASSPQHAGEPQHF.

Note on this clonotype: Germline and junction disagree at one end, which may indicate a read error. The rearrangement links TRBV5-1 to TRBJ1-5; 7 positions match TRBD1. Germline V CDR1 and CDR2: SGHRS, YFSETQ. CDR3 length: 15 residues. The CDR3 DNA reads TGCGACAGCAGCGTAGGGACAGCTAGCAATCAGCCCCAGCATTTT. As protein: CDSSVGTASNQPQHF. The variable domain in full, completed from reference TRBV5-1 and TRBJ1-5, reads KAGVTQTPRYLIKTRGQQVTLSCSPISGHRSVSWYQQTPGQGLQFLFEYFSETQRNKGNFPGRFSGRQFSNSRSEMNVSTLELGDSALYLCDSSVGTASNQPQHFGDGTRLSIL.

The chain combines TRBV12-3 or TRBV12-4 with TRBJ1-5, with 7 bases that match TRBD1. The CDR3 totals 18 residues. V was clipped by 8 bases and J by 0 bases; unmatched bases: 16. DNA of the CDR3: TGTGCCAGCGGCCAACCGGGACAGTTCGGGGATAGCAATCAGCCCCAGCATTTT. Protein sequence: CASGQPGQFGDSNQPQHF.

This clonotype was seen a handful of times. V gene TRBV7-6 combines with J gene TRBJ2-1, with a possible D match to TRBD1 (5 bases). V was trimmed by 1 base and J by 8 bases, leaving 15 bases between them. The CDR3 contains 15 residues. CDR1 and CDR2 (germline): SGHVS, FNYEAQ. The CDR3 DNA is TGTGCCAGCAGCTTAGGGACACTACCCTTGGATGAGCAGTTCTTC. Its translation: CASSLGTLPLDEQFF.